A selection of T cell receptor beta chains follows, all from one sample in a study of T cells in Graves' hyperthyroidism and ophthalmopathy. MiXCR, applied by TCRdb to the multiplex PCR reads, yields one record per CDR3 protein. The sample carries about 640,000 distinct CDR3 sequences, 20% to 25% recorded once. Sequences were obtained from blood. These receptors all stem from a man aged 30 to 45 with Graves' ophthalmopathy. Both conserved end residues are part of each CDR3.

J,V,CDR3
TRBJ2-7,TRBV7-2,CASSLGTGRRPPGEQYF
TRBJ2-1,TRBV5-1,CASSRIISGRDYNEQFF
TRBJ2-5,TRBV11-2,CASSLGGTSQETQYF
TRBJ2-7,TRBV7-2,CASSLSPSGEQQYF
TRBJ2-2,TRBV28,CASGTGTVFIGELFF
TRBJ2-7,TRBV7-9,CASTILGSYEQYF
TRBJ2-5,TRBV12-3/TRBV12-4,CASSLASWGAGETQYF
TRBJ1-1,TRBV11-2,CASSLGISGVTEAFF
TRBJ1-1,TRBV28,CASSFFGEGSYTEAFF
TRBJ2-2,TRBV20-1,CSAQDRGTKYTGELFF
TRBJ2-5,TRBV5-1,CASSLERLAGPQETQYF
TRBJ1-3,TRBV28,CASSTLLSGNTIYF
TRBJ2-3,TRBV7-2,CASSFDAGVEDTQYF
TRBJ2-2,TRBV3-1,CASSHSGRVGELFF
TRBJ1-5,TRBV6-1,CASSAWGSDQPQHF
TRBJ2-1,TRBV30,CAWSPPDRGPSEQFF
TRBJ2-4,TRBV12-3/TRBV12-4,CASSPISSGGVKNIQYF
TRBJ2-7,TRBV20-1,CSANGEQYF
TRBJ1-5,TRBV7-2,CASSLQGGGQPQHF
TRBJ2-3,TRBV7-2,CASSRGTLEVDTQYF
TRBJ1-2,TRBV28,CASSSAPGVAYGYTF
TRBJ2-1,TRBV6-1,CASTRTSGGPNEQFF
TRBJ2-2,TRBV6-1,CASKLDRNTGELFF
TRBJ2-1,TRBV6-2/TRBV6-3,CASRQPGLADSYNEQFF
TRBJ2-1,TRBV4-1,CASSPELANYNEQFF
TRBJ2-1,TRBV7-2,CASSLVGLASNEQFF
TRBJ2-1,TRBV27,CASSAPSGNDYNEQFF
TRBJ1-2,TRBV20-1,CSARAVGLDYGYTF
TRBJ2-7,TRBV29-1,CSCYSGRGYEQYF
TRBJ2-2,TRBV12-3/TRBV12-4,CASSLSGRSVAGLFTGELFF
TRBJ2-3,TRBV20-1,CSADGTSGRTDTQYF
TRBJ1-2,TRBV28,CASRLRQGKASYGYTF
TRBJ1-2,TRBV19,CASSIGMAGYTF
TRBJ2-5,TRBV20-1,CSARDTIQGLETQYF
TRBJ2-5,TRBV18,CASSPRRGLETQYF
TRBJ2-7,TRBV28,CASRETGGLYEQYF